The 21 T cell receptor beta chains below all came from one sample that was sequenced in a study of T-cell reconstitution after alpha-beta-depleted transplantation in children (TCRdb year 2016). The label giving this sample's treatment or condition can be read as: allogeneic hematopoietic cell transplantation with graft depleted of TCRalphabeta T cells and CD19 B cells. Libraries were built with PCR. For sequencing, an Illumina HiSeq 2500 was employed. Molecular barcoding was employed in the preparation of TCR libraries, with unique molecular identifiers being used to normalize TCRbeta repertoire quantification. TCRdb reran the public reads through fastp at Q25 and MiXCR, keeping productive beta chains. One record per CDR3 amino acid sequence lists the most common genes and DNA. For this sample the table gives about 250,000 distinct CDR3 sequences, of which 20% to 30% were detected only once. Of the sample, 4% to 5.5% is held by the ten largest clones.

Sequencing was performed on PBMCs, mostly from graft donor cells, taken 360 days after TCRalphabeta/CD19-depleted stem cell transplant. The receptors stem from a female patient aged 2 to 10 who had a stem cell transplant for congenital amegakaryocytic thrombocytopenia, so the T cells may come from the graft donor.

This clonotype has a handful of counts. In nucleotides, the CDR3 is TGTGCCAGCAGTTACTCGTGGGGAAATTCACCCCTCCACTTT. Its protein product is CASSYSWGNSPLHF. V and J are TRBV6-5 and TRBJ1-6; D not certain. The V end lost 0 bases, the J end lost 7 bases, and 7 bases lay between the germline ends. This CDR3 is built from 14 residues. CDR1 MNHEY and CDR2 SVGAGI come from the germline V gene.

The sample holds a few counts of this clonotype. The chain joins TRBV12-3 or TRBV12-4 to TRBJ1-6; 7 bases agree with TRBD1. The CDR3 length is 15 residues. Trimming took 7 bases from V and 1 from J; bases not matched to a gene: 4. The CDR3 protein is CASKYRGSYNSPLHF. The CDR3 nucleotides read TGTGCCAGCAAGTACAGGGGTTCCTATAATTCACCCCTCCACTTT.

This clonotype came up a few times. The genes are TRBV6-1 and TRBJ2-3, with D perhaps TRBD1 or TRBD2 (5 bases each). The V end was cut by 3 bases, the J end by 1 base, with 11 bases between. Germline CDR1 is MNHNS and CDR2 is SASEGT. The CDR3 covers 15 residues. The CDR3 region is CASSESQGGTDTQYF. The CDR3 DNA is TGTGCCAGCAGTGAGTCGCAGGGAGGCACAGATACGCAGTATTTT.

The chain couples TRBV5-1 to TRBJ2-3; 7 bases map to TRBD1. After removal of 4 bases from V and 0 bases from J, the junction contained 8 bases not matched to a gene. This CDR3 is 16 amino acids long. The germline gives CDR1 SGHRS, CDR2 YFSETQ. DNA for the CDR3: TGCGCCAGCAGCCTTGCAGGGGGTACTAGCACAGATACGCAGTATTTT. It translates to CASSLAGGTSTDTQYF.

This chain's CDR3 is CASSPRTKIYGYTF. CDR3 nucleotide sequence: TGTGCCAGCAGCCCGCGGACCAAGATCTATGGCTACACCTTC. The V call is TRBV12-3 or TRBV12-4, the J call TRBJ1-2; D is uncertain. The CDR3 is 14 amino acids. The V end lost 6 bases, the J end lost 4 bases, and 15 bases lay between the germline ends.

This clonotype was counted only a few times. The V call is TRBV4-3, the J call TRBJ2-5; D gene ambiguous. Germline V lookup: CDR1 LGHNA, CDR2 YSLEER. The CDR3 consists of 13 residues. The V and J ends lost 0 bases and 5 bases respectively, with 7 bases between them. CDR3 loop: CASSQDVRETQYF. The CDR3 DNA reads as TGCGCCAGCAGCCAAGATGTAAGGGAGACCCAGTACTTC.

This clonotype has only one observation. The chain links TRBV4-1 to TRBJ1-1, with D possibly matching TRBD1 (5 bases). The CDR3 runs 18 residues. Germline-derived CDR1 and CDR2 are MGHRA and YSYEKL. The V end lost 3 bases, the J end lost 1 base, and 21 bases lay between the germline ends. The CDR3 region is CASSHASGLLIGNTEAFF. Written as DNA, the CDR3 is TGCGCCAGCAGCCACGCATCGGGACTATTGATTGGGAACACTGAAGCTTTCTTT.

The table lists this clonotype with a few counts. This sequence joins TRBV3-1 and TRBJ2-5; a possible D gene is TRBD2 (6 bases). This CDR3 has 15 residues. CDR1 LGHDT and CDR2 YNNKEL come from the germline V gene (reference sequence). Trimming cost V 1 base and J 5 bases, with 14 bases left between them. The CDR3, as DNA: TGTGCCAGCAGCCAAGCGCGGGGCGCCTTGGAGACCCAGTACTTC. This codes for CASSQARGALETQYF.

Ten or more counts support this clonotype. The CDR3 sequence: CASSVNRGGAETQYF. In DNA form, the CDR3 reads TGTGCCAGCAGTGTGAACAGGGGAGGGGCGGAGACCCAGTACTTC. This chain connects TRBV12-3 or TRBV12-4 to TRBJ2-5; TRBD1 or TRBD2 may be the D gene (7 bases each). The V gene lost 5 bases and the J gene lost 5 bases, with 18 bases spanning the gap. The CDR3 spans 15 residues.

This sequence joins TRBV12-3 or TRBV12-4 and TRBJ2-3, with 9 bases matching TRBD1. The CDR3 runs 14 residues. V was clipped by 8 bases and J by 1 base; unmatched bases: 4. The CDR3 reads CASGDRDGTDTQYF. In nucleotides, the CDR3 is TGTGCCAGCGGGGACAGGGATGGCACAGATACGCAGTATTTT.

This chain joins TRBV12-3 or TRBV12-4 and TRBJ2-7; 7 nucleotides line up with TRBD1. The CDR3 consists of 14 residues. The V gene end was trimmed by 3 bases and the J gene end by 7 bases; junction bases not matched to a gene: 9. For the CDR3, the DNA is TGTGCCAGCAGTTTTTTCAGGGACAGTGGAGAGCAGTACTTC. Residues: CASSFFRDSGEQYF.

This clonotype was detected only a few times. This chain uses TRBV10-2 with TRBJ1-1, with D hard to call. V dropped 3 bases and J dropped 10 bases, with 12 bases sitting between them. In germline, CDR1 is WSHSY, CDR2 SAAADI. The CDR3 sequence is 12 residues long. CDR3 amino acids: CASSEIERRAFF. In DNA, the CDR3 is TGCGCCAGCAGTGAAATAGAGCGGAGAGCTTTCTTT.

This chain joins TRBV12-3 or TRBV12-4 and TRBJ1-2, with D maybe TRBD1 (6 bases). V shed 5 bases and J shed 9 bases, with 13 bases lying between them. The CDR3 totals 12 residues. The CDR3 bases are TGTGCCAGCAGTACCGGGACAAGTCGCTACACCTTC. It translates to CASSTGTSRYTF.

V is TRBV5-6 and J is TRBJ2-7; D perhaps matches TRBD1 (6 bases). Between the trimmed V and J ends, which lost 3 bases and 7 bases, there was a span of 23 bases. The CDR3 runs to 16 residues. CDR1 is SGHDT, CDR2 YYEEEE, per germline. The CDR3 coding sequence is TGTGCCAGCAGCTGGACCGGGACACAGCCTTGGAGGGAGCAGTACTTC. Its protein product is CASSWTGTQPWREQYF.

In its sample, this clonotype was seen a few times. The chain combines TRBV30 with TRBJ2-1, with 12 bases matching TRBD2. This CDR3 spans 16 amino acids. J lost 7 bases, V lost 2 bases, and 9 bases had no gene match. The germline V gene encodes CDR1 GTSNPN and CDR2 SVGIG (reference sequence). The CDR3 DNA reads TGTGCCTGGAGTACCCGACTAGCGGGAGCCACTAATGAGCAGTTCTTC. It codes for CAWSTRLAGATNEQFF.

V is TRBV12-3 or TRBV12-4 and J is TRBJ1-2; D not resolved. The CDR3 is made up of 12 amino acids. V was shortened by 8 bases and J by 5 bases, with 12 bases between the two germline ends. DNA of the CDR3: TGTGCCAGCTCTCCCGACGGTTATGGCTACACCTTC. This sequence encodes CASSPDGYGYTF.

This clonotype was seen only a few times. The V call is TRBV7-9, the J call TRBJ2-2; TRBD1 aligns across 10 bases. With V trimmed by 5 bases and J by 7 bases, 10 bases remained unmatched. The CDR3 has 16 residues. The germline gives CDR1 SEHNR, CDR2 FQNEAQ (reference sequence). The CDR3 loop is CASSASYGTGVGELFF. The CDR3 bases are TGTGCCAGCAGCGCCAGCTACGGGACAGGGGTCGGGGAGCTGTTTTTT.

The chain is built from TRBV20-1 and TRBJ1-4, with unresolved D. V was shortened by 3 bases and J by 7 bases, with 3 bases between the two germline ends. The V gene's germline CDR1 is DFQATT and CDR2 SNEGSKA (reference sequence). CDR3 length: 10 residues. In nucleotides, the CDR3 is TGCAGTGCTAGGGGTGAAAAACTGTTTTTT. It codes for CSARGEKLFF.

The J gene is TRBJ1-3, the V gene TRBV7-6; weak D call: TRBD1 (6 bases). This CDR3 is 14 amino acids long. Germline CDR1 SGHVS, CDR2 FNYEAQ. The V end lost 5 bases, the J end lost 1 base, and 9 bases lay between the germline ends. The CDR3: CASSQGWSGNTIYF. The CDR3 coding sequence is TGTGCCAGCAGCCAGGGGTGGTCTGGAAACACCATATATTTT.

This clonotype has more than one count but fewer than ten. The V call is TRBV2, the J call TRBJ2-7; a weak D match, TRBD1 (5 bases). The CDR3 runs to 13 residues. The V end was cut by 10 bases, the J end by 2 bases, with 15 bases between. Germline assignment: CDR1 SNHLY and CDR2 FYNNEI. The CDR3 loop is CATSTDITYEQYF. Written as DNA, the CDR3 is TGTGCCACTTCGACGGACATAACCTACGAGCAGTACTTC.

This clonotype was found many times. CDR3 amino acids: CASSLAGGAYNEQFF. CDR3 sequence (DNA): TGTGCCAGCAGCTTAGCGGGAGGGGCCTACAATGAGCAGTTCTTC. V is TRBV7-2 and J is TRBJ2-1; 7 nucleotides match TRBD2. The CDR3 has 15 amino acids. Germline lookup yields CDR1 SGHTA and CDR2 FQGNSA. V lost 0 bases to trimming and J lost 2 bases; unmatched junction nucleotides: 1.